What follows are 14 T cell receptor beta chains derived from one specimen sequenced in a study of T cell repertoires in cytomegalovirus infection. Each CDR3 protein gets one entry after TCRdb re-called the reads with MiXCR. The top ten hold 8.7% of the sample, which has about 400,000 distinct CDR3 sequences, 15% to 20% seen once. The sequenced material came from PBMCs. The source of these receptors is a human donor in good health (CMV status not recorded). Some clones in this sample may be carry-over from other donors' samples.

This clonotype was detected ten times or more. This rearrangement joins TRBV7-9 to TRBJ2-5; no definite D call. The CDR3 has 12 residues. V lost 2 bases and J lost 1, with 2 bases in between. Germline V CDR1 and CDR2: SEHNR, FQNEAQ (reference sequence). The chain's CDR3 is CASSLTQETQYF. The CDR3 DNA reads TGTGCCAGCAGCTTAACCCAAGAGACCCAGTACTTC.

The gene calls are TRBV9 and TRBJ2-3; D is ambiguous. The CDR3 has 14 residues. Trimming pared 0 bases from V and 0 bases from J, leaving 5 bases between. Germline loops: CDR1 SGDLS, CDR2 YYNGEE. CDR3 bases: TGTGCCAGCAGCGTAGGGGGTAGCACAGATACGCAGTATTTT. Its translation is CASSVGGSTDTQYF.

The rearrangement joins TRBV6-2 or TRBV6-3 to TRBJ1-1; D call uncertain. The V gene's germline CDR1 is MNHEY and CDR2 SVGEGT. Trimming removed 4 bases at V and 4 bases at J, with 13 bases between. This CDR3 comprises 14 residues. CDR3 sequence reads: CASSWGKRATEAFF. The CDR3 DNA reads TGTGCCAGCAGTTGGGGAAAGAGAGCCACTGAAGCTTTCTTT.

The rearrangement joins TRBV19 to TRBJ2-1; 11 nucleotides match TRBD2. Losses at the gene ends were 1 base for V and 4 bases for J; bases not matched to a gene: 3. The CDR3 is 16 residues long. Looked up from germline, CDR1 is LNHDA and CDR2 is SQIVND (reference sequence). The CDR3 nucleotides read TGTGCCAGTAGTATAGGGACTAGCGGGTCTTACAATGAGCAGTTCTTC. Residues: CASSIGTSGSYNEQFF.

The V gene is TRBV4-2, the J gene TRBJ2-1; D is unresolved. Germline V gene sequence: CDR1 LGHNA, CDR2 YNFKEQ. CDR3 size: 12 residues. The V end lost 0 bases, the J end lost 7 bases, and 4 bases lay between the germline ends. The CDR3 nucleotides are TGTGCCAGCAGCCAAGATGTGAATGAGCAGTTCTTC. This gives the protein CASSQDVNEQFF.

This clonotype was counted between two and nine times. This chain uses TRBV4-2 with TRBJ1-6; D remains ambiguous. The CDR3 contains 13 residues. Germline-derived CDR1 and CDR2 are LGHNA and YNFKEQ. The germline V and J ends were trimmed by 1 base and 6 bases, with 4 bases remaining between them. The CDR3 protein is CASSQVGNSPLHF. CDR3 nucleotides: TGTGCCAGCAGCCAAGTCGGTAATTCACCCCTCCACTTT.

This clonotype was counted only a few times. The chain couples TRBV6-1 to TRBJ1-6; the D is unclear. Germline loops: CDR1 MNHNS, CDR2 SASEGT. The CDR3 spans 11 residues. V was cut by 8 bases and J by 9 bases, with 8 bases left in between. The CDR3 loop is CASPRGSPLHF. The DNA for the CDR3 is TGTGCCAGCCCCCGTGGTTCACCCCTCCACTTT.

This clonotype has at least ten counts. The rearrangement links TRBV7-6 to TRBJ2-6; D possibly corresponds to TRBD2 (6 bases). V was shortened by 5 bases and J by 4 bases, with 15 bases between the two germline ends. Germline V CDR1 and CDR2: SGHVS, FNYEAQ. This CDR3 is 16 amino acids long. CDR3 DNA sequence: TGTGCCAGCAGCCCCGGCGGGGCGCGCGGGGCCAACGTCCTGACTTTC. It specifies CASSPGGARGANVLTF.

The chain employs TRBV4-2 and TRBJ2-5, with D hard to call. CDR3 length: 14 residues. V shed 0 bases and J shed 1 base, with 6 bases lying between them. CDR1 is LGHNA, CDR2 YNFKEQ, per germline. This chain's CDR3 is CASSQEPSQETQYF. In DNA, the CDR3 is TGTGCCAGCAGCCAAGAACCTAGCCAAGAGACCCAGTACTTC.

The gene calls are TRBV19 and TRBJ2-1; D possibly corresponds to TRBD2 (5 bases). Germline values: CDR1 LNHDA, CDR2 SQIVND (reference sequence). The CDR3 totals 13 residues. The V end lost 7 bases, the J end lost 3 bases, and 10 bases lay between the germline ends. CDR3 sequence: CASNSVLYNEQFF. The CDR3 DNA reads as TGTGCCAGTAATAGCGTTCTCTACAATGAGCAGTTCTTC. Full variable domain (rest looked up from reference TRBV19 and TRBJ2-1): DGGITQSPKYLFRKEGQNVTLSCEQNLNHDAMYWYRQDPGQGLRLIYYSQIVNDFQKGDIAEGYSVSREKKESFPLTVTSAQKNPTAFYLCASNSVLYNEQFFGPGTRLTVL.

This clonotype was picked up many times. J is TRBJ2-3 and V is TRBV7-2, with D possibly TRBD2 on 5 matching bases. This CDR3 has 14 amino acids. Germline V gene data show CDR1 as SGHTA and CDR2 as FQGNSA. With 2 bases removed from V and 7 bases from J, the gap between germline ends came to 13 bases. The CDR3 spells CASSLRRAENTQYF. CDR3 bases: TGTGCCAGCAGCTTAAGGAGAGCGGAGAATACGCAGTATTTT.

The sample holds many counts of this clonotype. This rearrangement joins TRBV12-3 or TRBV12-4 to TRBJ2-5; D might be TRBD1 or TRBD2, each matching 5 bases. V lost 5 bases to trimming and J lost 3 bases, with 7 bases between them. The CDR3 has 12 residues. CDR3 sequence reads: CASSRDEETQYF. CDR3 bases: TGTGCCAGCAGTCGGGACGAAGAGACCCAGTACTTC.

The sample holds a few counts of this clonotype. This rearrangement joins TRBV18 to TRBJ1-1; 9 bases are shared with TRBD1. The CDR3 is 16 residues long. Germline values: CDR1 KGHSH, CDR2 LQKENI. Trimming cost V 3 bases and J 5 bases; bases outside gene matches: 10. DNA for the CDR3: TGTGCCAGCTCACCGGGGACAGGGAGTTTCGGAACTGAAGCTTTCTTT. It encodes CASSPGTGSFGTEAFF. Filled out from reference TRBV18 and TRBJ1-1, the complete variable domain reads NAGVMQNPRHLVRRRGQEARLRCSPMKGHSHVYWYRQLPEEGLKFMVYLQKENIIDESGMPKERFSAEFPKEGPSILRIQQVVRGDSAAYFCASSPGTGSFGTEAFFGQGTRLTVV.

The V gene is TRBV5-1, the J gene TRBJ2-3; possible D gene TRBD2, 6 bases. Germline V gene lookup returns CDR1 SGHRS and CDR2 YFSETQ. Trimming left V 0 bases short and J 2 bases short, with 13 bases between. The CDR3 has 16 amino acids. In nucleotides, the CDR3 is TGCGCCAGCAGCTTGGGTAGCGGAGCTTCCACAGATACGCAGTATTTT. Amino acids: CASSLGSGASTDTQYF. Combining the CDR3 with reference TRBV5-1 and TRBJ2-3 gives the whole variable domain KAGVTQTPRYLIKTRGQQVTLSCSPISGHRSVSWYQQTPGQGLQFLFEYFSETQRNKGNFPGRFSGRQFSNSRSEMNVSTLELGDSALYLCASSLGSGASTDTQYFGPGTRLTVL.